The text below deals with one TCR beta chain. The target antigen is unknown. Sample-barcoded 5' priming and a J-beta primer mix drove a second PCR of about 7 to 12 cycles. One entry per CDR3 protein results from TCRdb running MiXCR on the 5' RACE reads. The data show 710,000 or so distinct CDR3 sequences, around a fifth seen once. The CDR3 is made up of 14 amino acids. Per the germline V gene, CDR1 is SEHNR and CDR2 is FQNEAQ (reference sequence). V lost 7 bases to trimming and J lost 0 bases, with 12 bases between them. These data belong to a study of blood T cells in healthy people across ages. General observations from the study: Among T cells, TCR beta diversity per million cells dropped roughly linearly as age rose.

The sequenced sample was blood. This sequence originates from a man between 70 and 80 years old in good health. V is TRBV7-9 and J is TRBJ1-2; D perhaps matches TRBD1 (5 bases). CDR3 sequence reads: CASTSLTANYGYTF. CDR3 nucleotide sequence: TGTGCCAGCACCTCCTTGACAGCTAACTATGGCTACACCTTC.